These 27 T cell receptor beta chains came from one sample sequenced in a study of T cell responses to AZD1222 COVID-19 vaccine. Clones were sequenced by immunoSEQ multiplex PCR, and TCRdb holds only the in-frame ones, with some missing. The table includes 100,000 to 150,000 clones, around 87% detected once. Sequences were derived from peripheral blood, sampled on day 0 of AZD1222 vaccination. The receptors were sampled from an adult in good health.

The J gene is TRBJ2-7, the V gene TRBV28; 8 nucleotides line up with TRBD1. Trimming cost V 11 bases and J 3 bases; bases outside gene matches: 6. The CDR3 extends over 12 amino acids. Looked up from germline, CDR1 is MDHEN and CDR2 is SYDVKM. This CDR3 reads CASAGQGYEQYF. The CDR3 nucleotides are TGTGCCTCGGCCGGACAGGGCTACGAGCAGTACTTC. Together with reference TRBV28 and TRBJ2-7, the CDR3 gives the full variable domain: DVKVTQSSRYLVKRTGEKVFLECVQDMDHENMFWYRQDPGLGLRLIYFSYDVKMKEKGDIPEGYSVSREKKERFSLILESASTNQTSMYLCASAGQGYEQYFGPGTRLTVT.

The V and J genes are TRBV15 and TRBJ2-7, with D perhaps being TRBD1 or TRBD2 (6 bases each). The CDR3 spans 15 residues. Trimming removed 5 bases from V and 1 base from J, with 15 bases in between. The germline CDR1 and CDR2 sequences are LNHNV and YYDKDF (reference sequence). The CDR3 region has the DNA TGTGCCACCAGCGGGGGCCGGGGGCTTTCCTACGAGCAGTACTTC. Translated: CATSGGRGLSYEQYF.

CDR3 region: CASSEREGKYF. The CDR3 region has the DNA TGTGCCAGCAGTGAAAGAGAGGGAAAGTACTTC. This chain uses TRBV6-1 with TRBJ2-4; the D gene is possibly TRBD2 (5 bases). The ends were cut back, 2 bases at V and 14 bases at J, with 10 bases in the middle. Germline assignment: CDR1 MNHNS and CDR2 SASEGT. This CDR3 is built from 11 residues.

The chain uses TRBV5-1 and TRBJ1-3; TRBD1 matches at 9 bases. The V segment lost 4 bases and the J segment 4 bases; nucleotides outside the gene matches: 6. Germline lookup yields CDR1 SGHRS and CDR2 YFSETQ. The CDR3 is 15 residues long. DNA of the CDR3: TGCGCCAGCAGCCAAGGACAGGGGAGGGGAAACACCATATATTTT. It is translated as CASSQGQGRGNTIYF.

The chain uses TRBV4-1 and TRBJ2-7; D unresolved. V dropped 0 bases and J dropped 3 bases, with 15 bases sitting between them. The CDR3 covers 16 residues. The V gene's germline CDR1 is MGHRA and CDR2 YSYEKL. This CDR3 reads CASSQDRSTLGYEQYF. The CDR3 DNA follows: TGCGCCAGCAGCCAAGATCGGTCAACTCTAGGCTACGAGCAGTACTTC.

The V gene is TRBV18, the J gene TRBJ1-1, with TRBD1 as a possible D gene (5 bases). Between the trimmed V and J ends, which lost 6 bases and 0 bases, there was a span of 14 bases. Per the germline V gene, CDR1 is KGHSH and CDR2 is LQKENI. The CDR3 runs to 15 residues. The CDR3: CASSLGGPMNTEAFF. The CDR3, as DNA: TGTGCCAGCTCCCTCGGGGGACCCATGAACACTGAAGCTTTCTTT.

The table lists this clone with a few counts. This chain uses TRBV9 with TRBJ1-6; D not certain. Germline V gene lookup returns CDR1 SGDLS and CDR2 YYNGEE. Trimming shortened V by 2 bases and J by 7 bases, and 10 bases separated the two germline ends. The length of the CDR3 is 14 residues. The CDR3 loop reads CASSVEGMNSPLHF. DNA of the CDR3: TGTGCCAGCAGCGTCGAGGGAATGAATTCACCCCTCCACTTT.

V and J are TRBV18 and TRBJ2-2, with TRBD2 matching 7 bases. The germline gives CDR1 KGHSH, CDR2 LQKENI. The trim removed 2 bases at V and 5 bases at J, leaving 2 bases unmatched. The CDR3 covers 14 residues. CDR3 sequence (DNA): TGTGCCAGCTCACCAGGACTAGTAACCGGGGAGCTGTTTTTT. Translating it yields CASSPGLVTGELFF.

The chain recombines TRBV21-1 with TRBJ2-7; TRBD2, the D gene given by the table, was not confirmed from the DNA. TRBV21-1 is noted as a pseudogene. The CDR3 is 15 amino acids. The CDR3 reads CASSMTSGRAKPQYF. For the CDR3, the DNA is TGTGCCAGCAGCATGACTAGCGGGAGGGCCAAACCTCAGTACTTC.

V is TRBV7-3 and J is TRBJ2-1; no clear D gene. Germline CDR1 is SGHTA and CDR2 is FQGTGA. Trimming pared 6 bases from V and 0 bases from J, leaving 12 bases between. The length of the CDR3 is 15 residues. CDR3 residues: CASSLDGLSYNEQFF. CDR3 coding DNA: TGTGCCAGCAGTCTGGACGGGCTCTCCTACAATGAGCAGTTCTTC.

The V call is TRBV9, the J call TRBJ2-7, with 7 bases lining up with TRBD2. Losses at the gene ends were 0 bases for V and 5 bases for J; bases not matched to a gene: 5. The CDR3 spans 14 residues. CDR1 SGDLS and CDR2 YYNGEE come from the germline V gene. In DNA form, the CDR3 reads TGTGCCAGCAGCGTAGTAGGGCTAGCGGACGAGCAGTACTTC. Amino acids: CASSVVGLADEQYF.

The chain links TRBV4-1 to TRBJ2-3, with D unresolved. The ends were cut back, 0 bases at V and 1 base at J, with 11 bases in the middle. The V gene's germline CDR1 is MGHRA and CDR2 YSYEKL. The CDR3 extends over 16 amino acids. Here the CDR3 reads CASSQDPTLRTDTQYF. Here the CDR3 DNA reads TGCGCCAGCAGCCAAGATCCGACTCTCCGCACAGATACGCAGTATTTT.

V usage is TRBV5-1 and J usage is TRBJ1-4; D unclear. The CDR3 runs to 14 residues. CDR1 and CDR2 (germline): SGHRS, YFSETQ. Trimming cost V 2 bases and J 4 bases, with 9 bases left between them. The CDR3 nucleotides are TGCGCCAGCAGCTTCGGGAAGCTTAATGAAAAACTGTTTTTT. It yields the protein CASSFGKLNEKLFF.

This clone was observed once. The rearrangement links TRBV18 to TRBJ2-7; D is ambiguous. This CDR3 spans 15 amino acids. CDR1 and CDR2 from the germline V gene are KGHSH and LQKENI. The V end lost 0 bases, the J end lost 2 bases, and 11 bases lay between the germline ends. The CDR3 loop reads CASSPPSDGAYEQYF. CDR3 nucleotide sequence: TGTGCCAGCTCACCACCGTCGGACGGAGCCTACGAGCAGTACTTC.

In this sample, this clone turned up once. CDR3 DNA sequence: TGTGCCAGTAGTATCAGGGGGCGCGGGCCTGAAGCTTTCTTT. It encodes CASSIRGRGPEAFF. V gene TRBV19 combines with J gene TRBJ1-1; 8 bases match TRBD1. Germline V gene sequence: CDR1 LNHDA, CDR2 SQIVND (reference sequence). The CDR3 extends over 14 amino acids. V dropped 3 bases and J dropped 6; count of bases not matched to a gene: 6.

The chain uses TRBV10-2 and TRBJ1-5; 9 nucleotides align to TRBD1. V was clipped by 3 bases and J by 11 bases; unmatched bases: 11. The CDR3 is 15 residues long. Per germline, CDR1 WSHSY and CDR2 SAAADI. The CDR3 is CASSETGGGVGTQHF. CDR3 sequence (DNA): TGCGCCAGCAGTGAAACAGGGGGCGGGGTGGGCACCCAGCATTTT.

The chain couples TRBV6-4 to TRBJ1-3; D perhaps matches TRBD1 (5 bases). From germline, CDR1 is MRHNA and CDR2 SNTAGT. This CDR3 has 15 amino acids. Trimming took off 6 bases at V and 2 bases at J, with 14 bases between the two ends. The chain's CDR3 is CASRGPRTTGNTIYF. The CDR3 nucleotides read TGTGCCAGCAGGGGGCCCCGGACAACTGGAAACACCATATATTTT.

The chain employs TRBV4-1 and TRBJ2-7; TRBD2 agrees at 15 bases. V trimming: 4 bases; J trimming: 4 bases; junction bases outside the gene matches: 17. Germline CDR1 and CDR2: MGHRA and YSYEKL. This CDR3 is 20 amino acids long. This CDR3 is CASSPYPRTSGGAKFYEQYF. Written as DNA, the CDR3 is TGCGCCAGCAGCCCCTACCCGAGGACTAGCGGGGGGGCTAAGTTTTACGAGCAGTACTTC.

The CDR3 region has the DNA TGTGCCAGCAGCCCTGGACTAGCGGGGATCTCCTACGAGCAGTACTTC. Amino acids: CASSPGLAGISYEQYF. The chain joins TRBV7-6 to TRBJ2-7; TRBD2 aligns across 12 bases. Germline-derived CDR1 and CDR2 are SGHVS and FNYEAQ. With 5 bases clipped from V and 0 bases from J, the junction kept 5 bases outside the gene matches. This CDR3 has 16 amino acids.

The chain uses TRBV19 and TRBJ2-5; no definite D call. The ends were cut back, 5 bases at V and 5 bases at J, with 6 bases in the middle. The CDR3 loop spans 11 amino acids. CDR1 and CDR2 (germline): LNHDA, SQIVND (reference sequence). The DNA for the CDR3 is TGTGCCAGTAGTTTTGGGGAGACCCAGTACTTC. Its translation is CASSFGETQYF. Drawing the rest from reference TRBV19 and TRBJ2-5, the complete variable domain is DGGITQSPKYLFRKEGQNVTLSCEQNLNHDAMYWYRQDPGQGLRLIYYSQIVNDFQKGDIAEGYSVSREKKESFPLTVTSAQKNPTAFYLCASSFGETQYFGPGTRLLVL.

V is TRBV5-1 and J is TRBJ1-5, with 8 bases that match TRBD1. V trimming: 4 bases; J trimming: 6 bases; junction bases outside the gene matches: 6. Germline CDR1 and CDR2: SGHRS and YFSETQ. The CDR3 has 14 residues. The CDR3 sequence: CASSPGQGGQPQHF. The CDR3 DNA reads TGCGCCAGCAGCCCCGGACAGGGCGGTCAGCCCCAGCATTTT.

The V and J genes are TRBV19 and TRBJ1-2; D unclear. This CDR3 is built from 17 residues. The germline V gene has CDR1 LNHDA and CDR2 SQIVND (reference sequence). V was clipped by 4 bases and J by 0 bases, with 18 bases between them. DNA of the CDR3: TGTGCCAGTAGTAAGTTCCTCAGAGGGCTTACTAACTATGGCTACACCTTC. Amino acids: CASSKFLRGLTNYGYTF.

The chain couples TRBV2 to TRBJ1-5; D may be TRBD1 (5 bases). This CDR3 is 14 amino acids long. Germline-derived CDR1 and CDR2 are SNHLY and FYNNEI. Trimming took off 6 bases at V and 6 bases at J, with 15 bases between the two ends. CDR3 sequence: CASSGAVYGQPQHF. DNA for the CDR3: TGTGCCAGCAGCGGGGCCGTTTATGGTCAGCCCCAGCATTTT.

V is TRBV10-3 and J is TRBJ1-6; D unclear. The length of the CDR3 is 13 residues. Trimming removed 6 bases from V and 7 bases from J, with 10 bases in between. Germline values: CDR1 ENHRY, CDR2 SYGVKD. The CDR3 DNA reads TGTGCCATCAGGCCAGACCTGAATTCACCCCTCCACTTT. It specifies CAIRPDLNSPLHF.

V is TRBV18 and J is TRBJ1-2; D gene unclear. V shed 1 base and J shed 4 bases, with 13 bases lying between them. The CDR3 has 15 residues. The V gene's germline CDR1 is KGHSH and CDR2 LQKENI. The CDR3 nucleotides are TGTGCCAGCTCACCACGGGTAGCGAATTCCTATGGCTACACCTTC. This codes for CASSPRVANSYGYTF.

The table lists this clone with a count of one. The gene calls are TRBV30 and TRBJ1-3, with 9 nucleotides matching TRBD1. CDR1 and CDR2 (germline): GTSNPN, SVGIG (reference sequence). This CDR3 spans 15 amino acids. V trimming: 4 bases; J trimming: 3 bases; junction bases outside the gene matches: 7. The CDR3 DNA reads as TGTGCCTGGAAGAACAGGGGGCAGTTTGGAAACACCATATATTTT. It codes for CAWKNRGQFGNTIYF.

The chain uses TRBV10-3 and TRBJ2-5; 9 bases match TRBD1. Germline CDR1 reads ENHRY; CDR2 reads SYGVKD. V shed 2 bases, J shed 3 bases, and the junction held 7 bases outside the gene matches. The CDR3 sequence is 16 residues long. In DNA, the CDR3 is TGTGCCATCAGTGAGCCCCACGGGACAGGGAAAGAGACCCAGTACTTC. Its translation is CAISEPHGTGKETQYF.